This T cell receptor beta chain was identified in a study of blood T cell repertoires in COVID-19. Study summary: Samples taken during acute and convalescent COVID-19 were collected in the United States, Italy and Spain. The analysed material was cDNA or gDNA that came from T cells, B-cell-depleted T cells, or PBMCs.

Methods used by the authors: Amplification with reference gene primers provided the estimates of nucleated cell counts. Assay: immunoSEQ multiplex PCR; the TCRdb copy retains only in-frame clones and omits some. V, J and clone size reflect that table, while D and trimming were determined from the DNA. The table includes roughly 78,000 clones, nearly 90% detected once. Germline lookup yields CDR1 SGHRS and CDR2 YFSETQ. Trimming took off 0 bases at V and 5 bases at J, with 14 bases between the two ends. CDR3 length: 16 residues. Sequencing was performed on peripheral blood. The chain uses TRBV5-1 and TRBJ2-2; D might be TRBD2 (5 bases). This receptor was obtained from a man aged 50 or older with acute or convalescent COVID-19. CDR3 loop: CASSLGLAPGTGELFF. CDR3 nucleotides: TGCGCCAGCAGCTTGGGGCTAGCTCCGGGGACCGGGGAGCTGTTTTTT.